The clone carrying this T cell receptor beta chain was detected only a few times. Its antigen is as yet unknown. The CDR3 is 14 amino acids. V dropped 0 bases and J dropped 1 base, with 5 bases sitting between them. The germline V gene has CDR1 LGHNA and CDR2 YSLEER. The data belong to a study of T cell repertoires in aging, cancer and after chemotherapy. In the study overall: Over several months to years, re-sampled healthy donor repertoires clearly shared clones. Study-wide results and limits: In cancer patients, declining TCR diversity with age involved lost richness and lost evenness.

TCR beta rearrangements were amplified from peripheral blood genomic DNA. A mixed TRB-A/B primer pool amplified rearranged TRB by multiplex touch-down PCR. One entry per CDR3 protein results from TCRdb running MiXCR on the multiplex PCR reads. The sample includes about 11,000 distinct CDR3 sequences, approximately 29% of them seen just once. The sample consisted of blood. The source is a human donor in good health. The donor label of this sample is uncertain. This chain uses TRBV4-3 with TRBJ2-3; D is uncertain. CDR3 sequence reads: CASSQDLGTDTQYF. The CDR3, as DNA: TGCGCCAGCAGCCAAGATCTGGGCACAGATACGCAGTATTTT.